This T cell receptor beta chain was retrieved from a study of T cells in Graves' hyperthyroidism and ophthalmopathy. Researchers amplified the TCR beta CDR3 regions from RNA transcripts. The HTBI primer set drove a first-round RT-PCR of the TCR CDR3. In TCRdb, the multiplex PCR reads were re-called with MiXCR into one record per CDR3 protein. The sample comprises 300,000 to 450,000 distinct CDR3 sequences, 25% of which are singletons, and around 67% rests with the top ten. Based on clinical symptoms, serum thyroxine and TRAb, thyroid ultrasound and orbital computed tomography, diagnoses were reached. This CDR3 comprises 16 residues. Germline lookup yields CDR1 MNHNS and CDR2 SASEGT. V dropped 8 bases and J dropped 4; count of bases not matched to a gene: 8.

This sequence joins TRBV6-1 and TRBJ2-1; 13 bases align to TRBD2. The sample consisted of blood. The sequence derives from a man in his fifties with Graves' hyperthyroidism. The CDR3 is CASAAGTSGKYNEQFF. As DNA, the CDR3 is TGTGCCAGCGCCGCGGGGACTAGCGGGAAATACAATGAGCAGTTCTTC.